A single sample is the source of the 26 T cell receptor beta chains below, sequenced in a study of blood T cell repertoires in COVID-19. The assay was immunoSEQ multiplex PCR, and TCRdb's table has in-frame clones only and misses some. The data hold about 290,000 clones, with under 90% observed a single time. Sequenced material: PBMCs or T cells enriched from blood (not recorded which). The origin of the receptors is a woman aged 40 to 50 who had recovered from COVID-19.

V usage is TRBV20-1 and J usage is TRBJ1-1, with D possibly TRBD1 on 5 matching bases. The CDR3 loop spans 13 amino acids. The V end was cut by 3 bases, the J end by 3 bases, with 11 bases between. In germline, CDR1 is DFQATT, CDR2 SNEGSKA (reference sequence). CDR3 DNA sequence: TGCAGTGCTAGTGAGGGGCTCGACACTGAAGCTTTCTTT. It is translated as CSASEGLDTEAFF.

This sequence joins TRBV7-9 and TRBJ2-7; D possibly corresponds to TRBD2 (6 bases). Trimming removed 5 bases at V and 3 bases at J, with 17 bases between. The CDR3 consists of 15 residues. CDR1 and CDR2 from the germline V gene are SEHNR and FQNEAQ (reference sequence). CDR3 region: CASSQEGLGLYEQYF. The CDR3 DNA reads TGTGCCAGCAGCCAAGAGGGACTGGGTCTCTACGAGCAGTACTTC.

This chain links TRBV5-4 with TRBJ2-7; 7 nucleotides match TRBD1. Trimming took 5 bases from V and 0 from J; bases not matched to a gene: 5. CDR3 length equals 14 residues. Germline loops: CDR1 SGHNT, CDR2 YYREEE (reference sequence). Here the CDR3 reads CASRTGTASYEQYF. The CDR3, as DNA: TGTGCCAGCAGGACCGGGACAGCCTCCTACGAGCAGTACTTC. The complete variable domain, with remaining parts taken from reference TRBV5-4 and TRBJ2-7, reads ETGVTQSPTHLIKTRGQQVTLRCSSQSGHNTVSWYQQALGQGPQFIFQYYREEENGRGNFPPRFSGLQFPNYSSELNVNALELDDSALYLCASRTGTASYEQYFGPGTRLTVT.

The chain employs TRBV6-2 or TRBV6-3 and TRBJ2-7; 8 bases map to TRBD2. This CDR3 has 17 residues. Germline V gives CDR1 MNHEY, CDR2 SVGEGT. V lost 6 bases, J lost 2 bases, and 15 bases stayed unmatched. CDR3 sequence (DNA): TGTGCCAGCAGCTATACCCAACCGACTAGCGTGACCTACGAGCAGTACTTC. Encoded protein: CASSYTQPTSVTYEQYF.

This chain uses TRBV2 with TRBJ1-6, with 7 nucleotides matching TRBD1. The CDR3 is 13 residues long. The germline V gene has CDR1 SNHLY and CDR2 FYNNEI. V shed 9 bases, J shed 8 bases, and the junction held 7 bases outside the gene matches. The CDR3 DNA sequence: TGTGCCAGTGAACAGGGGAAGGATTCACCCCTCCACTTT. It is translated as CASEQGKDSPLHF.

The chain recombines TRBV7-2 with TRBJ2-5, with D unresolved. The V gene's germline CDR1 is SGHTA and CDR2 FQGNSA. Trimming stripped 4 bases from V and 4 bases from J, with 13 bases between. This CDR3 spans 14 amino acids. The CDR3 coding sequence is TGTGCCAGCAGCTCCAGCGCCTCCCGAGAGACCCAGTACTTC. It encodes CASSSSASRETQYF.

This clone showed up just once. The chain links TRBV30 to TRBJ2-5, with 9 bases identical to TRBD2. The CDR3 is 16 amino acids. Germline V gene data show CDR1 as GTSNPN and CDR2 as SVGIG (reference sequence). Losses at the gene ends were 2 bases for V and 2 bases for J; bases not matched to a gene: 9. The CDR3 is CAWSRISGSIQETQYF. The CDR3 nucleotides read TGTGCCTGGAGTCGGATTAGCGGGAGCATACAAGAGACCCAGTACTTC.

The V gene is TRBV3-1 (or the pseudogene TRBV3-2), the J gene TRBJ2-5; 15 bases fit TRBD2. This CDR3 comprises 16 residues. Trimming removed 2 bases from V and 13 bases from J; junction bases left unmatched: 11. Germline CDR1 reads LGHDT; CDR2 reads YNNKEL (reference sequence). CDR3 residues: CASSQRGLAGGQFPYF. CDR3 nucleotides: TGTGCCAGCAGCCAAAGGGGACTAGCGGGGGGCCAGTTTCCGTACTTC.

This clone was observed a single time. The chain recombines TRBV30 with TRBJ1-1, with TRBD1 identical over 8 bases. Germline V gene lookup returns CDR1 GTSNPN and CDR2 SVGIG (reference sequence). The trim removed 8 bases at V and 5 bases at J, leaving 10 bases unmatched. The CDR3 is 13 amino acids. This CDR3 reads CALSRTGRTEAFF. CDR3 coding DNA: TGTGCCCTTTCCAGGACAGGGAGAACTGAAGCTTTCTTT.

The rearrangement joins TRBV4-1 to TRBJ1-5; 7 nucleotides align to TRBD1. The length of the CDR3 is 17 residues. J gave up 6 bases and V 0 bases, and 11 bases lay outside the gene matches. Germline CDR1 reads MGHRA; CDR2 reads YSYEKL. This CDR3 is CASSQDMVVRGLQPQHF. In DNA, the CDR3 is TGCGCCAGCAGCCAAGATATGGTGGTTAGGGGGCTTCAGCCCCAGCATTTT.

The gene calls are TRBV7-9 and TRBJ1-2; D is possibly TRBD1 (5 bases). The CDR3 sequence is 14 residues long. Germline V gives CDR1 SEHNR, CDR2 FQNEAQ (reference sequence). V gave up 1 base and J gave up 4 bases, with 10 bases separating them. The CDR3 is CASSLGQGPYGYTF. CDR3 bases: TGTGCCAGCAGCTTAGGTCAGGGCCCCTATGGCTACACCTTC.

The V gene is TRBV5-1, the J gene TRBJ2-1, with 9 bases lining up with TRBD2. CDR3 length equals 15 residues. The germline V gene encodes CDR1 SGHRS and CDR2 YFSETQ. Trimming at V came to 6 bases and at J to 2 bases, leaving 6 bases not matched to a gene. CDR3 sequence: CASTRTSATYNEQFF. The CDR3 coding sequence is TGCGCCAGCACCAGGACTAGCGCCACCTACAATGAGCAGTTCTTC.

In regard to this clone: This could be a read error, since a much larger clone is one nucleotide away. The V gene is TRBV2, the J gene TRBJ2-7; 8 nucleotides align to TRBD1. This CDR3 spans 13 amino acids. V shed 5 bases and J 3 bases; nucleotides not matched to a gene: 3. Germline CDR1 reads SNHLY; CDR2 reads FYNNEI. CDR3 in amino acids: CASSWTGIYEQYF. CDR3 DNA: TGTGCCAGCAGTTGGACAGGGATCTACGAGCAGTACTTC.

The V gene is TRBV5-4, the J gene TRBJ2-1; TRBD2 matches 13 bases. Germline loops: CDR1 SGHNT, CDR2 YYREEE (reference sequence). The CDR3 runs 17 residues. The V segment lost 0 bases and the J segment 4 bases; nucleotides outside the gene matches: 4. CDR3 in DNA: TGTGCCAGCAGCTTGGGACTAGCGGGAGGAGTTTACAATGAGCAGTTCTTC. This gives the protein CASSLGLAGGVYNEQFF.

For the CDR3, the DNA is TGTGCCAGCAGCCTGAGGTCTTTCGGCGGCCCCTACAATGAGCAGTTCTTC. Its translation is CASSLRSFGGPYNEQFF. The rearrangement links TRBV5-5 to TRBJ2-1; D unresolved. The CDR3 length is 17 residues. The V end lost 4 bases, the J end lost 2 bases, and 19 bases lay between the germline ends. Germline V lookup: CDR1 SGHKS, CDR2 YYEKEE (reference sequence). Together with reference TRBV5-5 and TRBJ2-1, the CDR3 gives the full variable domain: DAGVTQSPTHLIKTRGQQVTLRCSPISGHKSVSWYQQVLGQGPQFIFQYYEKEERGRGNFPDRFSARQFPNYSSELNVNALLLGDSALYLCASSLRSFGGPYNEQFFGPGTRLTVL.

The CDR3 sequence is CASSPRQFVYGYTF. The DNA of the CDR3 is TGTGCCAGCAGTCCACGACAGTTCGTCTATGGCTACACCTTC. V usage is TRBV27 and J usage is TRBJ1-2, with a tentative D call TRBD1 (5 bases). V was cut by 5 bases and J by 4 bases, with 14 bases left in between. The germline V gene encodes CDR1 MNHEY and CDR2 SMNVEV (reference sequence). The CDR3 has 14 residues.

A word on this clone: Other DNA variants within this sample encode the same CDR3. CDR3 in amino acids: CAWKLGGNTEAFF. Written as DNA, the CDR3 is TGTGCCTGGAAGTTAGGGGGTAACACTGAAGCTTTCTTT. The rearrangement links TRBV30 to TRBJ1-1; maybe TRBD1 (6 bases). This CDR3 region has 13 residues. Germline V gene sequence: CDR1 GTSNPN, CDR2 SVGIG (reference sequence). Trimming removed 4 bases at V and 2 bases at J, with 11 bases between.

V gene TRBV29-1 combines with J gene TRBJ1-5; D uncertain. Trimming cost V 1 base and J 5 bases, with 12 bases left between them. The CDR3 sequence is 14 residues long. Germline V gene sequence: CDR1 SQVTM, CDR2 ANQGSEA. CDR3 DNA sequence: TGCAGCGTTGAAGTAGGAGGTACTGATCAGCCCCAGCATTTT. Its translation is CSVEVGGTDQPQHF.

In its sample, this clone was seen once. The genes are TRBV5-4 and TRBJ1-1; D call uncertain. The CDR3 totals 12 residues. Germline V gene data show CDR1 as SGHNT and CDR2 as YYREEE (reference sequence). Trimming took 4 bases from V and 5 from J, leaving 9 bases between them. The CDR3 protein is CASSPSGTEAFF. CDR3 sequence (DNA): TGTGCCAGCAGCCCGAGCGGAACTGAAGCTTTCTTT.

J is TRBJ2-7 and V is TRBV7-2; 13 nucleotides line up with TRBD2. The CDR3 contains 16 residues. Trimming cost V 5 bases and J 1 base; bases outside gene matches: 5. CDR1 is SGHTA, CDR2 FQGNSA, per germline. The CDR3 bases are TGTGCCAGCAGCGGCTCGGGACTAGCGGGATCCTACGAGCAGTACTTC. Its protein is CASSGSGLAGSYEQYF.

This chain uses TRBV5-4 with TRBJ2-2; 13 bases line up with TRBD2. Germline-derived CDR1 and CDR2 are SGHNT and YYREEE (reference sequence). The V and J ends lost 5 bases and 4 bases, in that order; junction bases with no gene match: 8. CDR3 size: 17 residues. The CDR3 DNA reads as TGTGCCAGCAGGTCTCCGGGACTAGCGGGACGCACCGGGGAGCTGTTTTTT. It codes for CASRSPGLAGRTGELFF.

The gene calls are TRBV7-2 and TRBJ2-7; 11 bases fit TRBD1. This CDR3 is built from 15 residues. Unmatched junction bases numbered 8, after V lost 5 bases and J lost 5 bases. The germline V gene encodes CDR1 SGHTA and CDR2 FQGNSA. CDR3 sequence (DNA): TGTGCCAGCAGCGCCGGGACAGGGGGGCCCCACGAGCAGTACTTC. It encodes CASSAGTGGPHEQYF.

This clone has just a few counts. The chain links TRBV30 to TRBJ1-2; the D gene is possibly TRBD1 (5 bases). V was shortened by 4 bases and J by 0 bases, with 12 bases between the two germline ends. CDR3 length equals 14 residues. CDR1 is GTSNPN, CDR2 SVGIG, per germline (reference sequence). CDR3 DNA sequence: TGTGCCTGGACCACAGGCGTAGCTAACTATGGCTACACCTTC. This sequence encodes CAWTTGVANYGYTF.

DNA for the CDR3: TGTGCCAGCTCACCGCGACTGACTAGCAATCAGCCCCAGCATTTT. It is translated as CASSPRLTSNQPQHF. The chain recombines TRBV18 with TRBJ1-5; D not certain. The V end lost 3 bases, the J end lost 0 bases, and 9 bases lay between the germline ends. Per the germline V gene, CDR1 is KGHSH and CDR2 is LQKENI. There are 15 residues in the CDR3.

This chain uses TRBV11-1 with TRBJ2-1; D is unclear. The CDR3 runs 14 residues. Looked up from germline, CDR1 is SGHAT and CDR2 is FQDESV (reference sequence). V lost 2 bases and J lost 10, with 15 bases in between. DNA of the CDR3: TGTGCCAGCAGCTTAAACAGCCCTTTGACGGAGCAGTTCTTC. Its protein product is CASSLNSPLTEQFF.

The V gene is TRBV15, the J gene TRBJ1-1, with D possibly TRBD1 on 5 matching bases. Germline CDR1 LNHNV, CDR2 YYDKDF (reference sequence). This CDR3 region has 16 residues. Trimming pared 0 bases from V and 4 bases from J, leaving 15 bases between. The CDR3 DNA reads as TGTGCCACCAGCAGAGATTGGGGGACTGCGGGCACTGAAGCTTTCTTT. Its protein is CATSRDWGTAGTEAFF. Looking up the rest from reference TRBV15 and TRBJ1-1 gives the full variable domain: DAMVIQNPRYQVTQFGKPVTLSCSQTLNHNVMYWYQQKSSQAPKLLFHYYDKDFNNEADTPDNFQSRRPNTSFCFLDIRSPGLGDTAMYLCATSRDWGTAGTEAFFGQGTRLTVV.